These 16 T cell receptor beta chains came from one sample sequenced in a study of cytomegalovirus exposure and HLA in healthy donors. PCR amplification relied on 60 Vbeta primers (plus 13 Jbeta primers). Method: immunoSEQ multiplex PCR; TCRdb's copy keeps in-frame clones and lacks some. The table lists about 150,000 clones, more than 55% of them singletons. The sample consisted of PBMCs. The receptors stem from a woman aged 60-70 years in good health and CMV-seronegative.

A few counts support this clone. The rearrangement links TRBV6-5 to TRBJ1-2; 8 bases map to TRBD1. Per the germline V gene, CDR1 is MNHEY and CDR2 is SVGAGI. V shed 4 bases and J 9 bases; nucleotides not matched to a gene: 7. The CDR3 sequence is 13 residues long. The CDR3 is CASSWGQVGSYTF. The DNA for the CDR3 is TGTGCCAGCAGTTGGGGACAGGTGGGAAGCTACACCTTC.

The V and J genes are TRBV5-3 and TRBJ2-5, with D perhaps matching TRBD1 (6 bases). TRBV5-3 is labeled an ORF, and its function is uncertain. The length of the CDR3 is 17 residues. Trimming removed 0 bases at V and 5 bases at J, with 20 bases between. The DNA of the CDR3 is TGTGCCAGAAGCTTGGCTCTGGTGGGACAAAACGTGGAGACCCAGTACTTC. Amino acid sequence: CARSLALVGQNVETQYF.

V gene TRBV2 combines with J gene TRBJ1-5; tentative D call: TRBD1 (5 bases). Trimming took 1 base from V and 1 from J, leaving 8 bases between them. This CDR3 spans 15 amino acids. Germline V gene lookup returns CDR1 SNHLY and CDR2 FYNNEI. The CDR3 is CASSEGGGSNQPQHF. In DNA, the CDR3 is TGTGCCAGCAGTGAAGGGGGGGGAAGCAATCAGCCCCAGCATTTT.

Turning to this clone: The identical CDR3 is also encoded by other nucleotide sequences in the sample. The CDR3 coding sequence is TGCAGCGTTGCGGGAACTAGCGGGAGGGGGGATACGCAGTATTTT. As protein: CSVAGTSGRGDTQYF. The chain recombines TRBV29-1 with TRBJ2-3, with 13 bases lining up with TRBD2. The CDR3 has 15 residues. V lost 4 bases to trimming and J lost 6 bases; unmatched junction nucleotides: 7. The V gene's germline CDR1 is SQVTM and CDR2 ANQGSEA.

The chain uses TRBV23-1 and TRBJ1-1; the D gene is possibly TRBD1 (5 bases). TRBV23-1 is an ORF, with its function uncertain. V lost 0 bases, J lost 12 bases, and 14 bases lay in between. The CDR3 contains 13 residues. CDR3 bases: TGCGCCAGCAGTCAATCGGGAGGGGAGGGAACTTTCTTT. It translates to CASSQSGGEGTFF.

This clone was found a few times. The chain links TRBV7-7 to TRBJ2-7; D uncertain. The germline V gene has CDR1 SSHAT and CDR2 FNYEAQ (reference sequence). V was pared by 5 bases and J by 2 bases, with 13 bases between. CDR3 length: 14 residues. CDR3 sequence reads: CASSQALGPYEQYF. The DNA for the CDR3 is TGTGCCAGCAGCCAAGCCCTGGGCCCCTACGAGCAGTACTTC.

The J gene is TRBJ2-2, the V gene TRBV7-3, with a tentative D call TRBD2 (5 bases). This CDR3 has 15 residues. CDR1 and CDR2 from the germline V gene are SGHTA and FQGTGA. The V and J ends lost 3 bases and 5 bases respectively, with 13 bases between them. CDR3 in DNA: TGTGCCAGCAGCTTCAGTCCGACGGGGACCGGGGAGCTGTTTTTT. Translating gives CASSFSPTGTGELFF.

The chain recombines TRBV2 with TRBJ2-1; 8 nucleotides align to TRBD2. Germline trimming cut 8 bases from V and 7 bases from J; bases unmatched to any gene: 13. The CDR3 is 15 residues long. The germline V gene has CDR1 SNHLY and CDR2 FYNNEI. The CDR3 DNA follows: TGTGCCAGCCCTCGAAGCGAAGGACTAGCTAATGAGCAGTTCTTC. It yields the protein CASPRSEGLANEQFF.

The chain carries TRBV19 and TRBJ1-4, with 12 bases fitting TRBD1. The CDR3 extends over 15 amino acids. CDR1 and CDR2 from the germline V gene are LNHDA and SQIVND (reference sequence). V lost 5 bases to trimming and J lost 6 bases; unmatched junction nucleotides: 4. CDR3 residues: CASSAGDRGHEKLFF. CDR3 DNA: TGTGCCAGTAGTGCGGGGGACAGGGGGCATGAAAAACTGTTTTTT.

The chain employs TRBV27 and TRBJ2-2, with 12 bases aligning to TRBD2. Looked up from germline, CDR1 is MNHEY and CDR2 is SMNVEV (reference sequence). CDR3 length: 17 residues. Trimming cost V 4 bases and J 3 bases; bases outside gene matches: 6. The CDR3 region is CASSWSSGRAYTGELFF. The CDR3 coding sequence is TGTGCCAGCAGTTGGTCTAGCGGGAGGGCCTACACCGGGGAGCTGTTTTTT.

This rearrangement joins TRBV4-2 to TRBJ2-6; D unclear. Germline V gene lookup returns CDR1 LGHNA and CDR2 YNFKEQ. V lost 1 base and J lost 2, with 6 bases in between. CDR3 length: 15 residues. CDR3 in amino acids: CASSQGQAGANVLTF. Written as DNA, the CDR3 is TGTGCCAGCAGCCAAGGCCAGGCTGGGGCCAACGTCCTGACTTTC.

There are a few counts of this clone. At one boundary the junction diverges from the germline segment, which might be a read error. The chain is built from TRBV7-2 and TRBJ2-5; 9 positions match TRBD1. This CDR3 region has 14 residues. In germline, CDR1 is SGHTA, CDR2 FQGNSA. CDR3 sequence (DNA): TGTGCCAGCAGCCTAGCGACAGGGGGGAGGGAGCAGTACTTC. Protein sequence: CASSLATGGREQYF.

There are a few counts of this clone. This chain uses TRBV19 with TRBJ1-1; possibly TRBD1 for D (5 bases). Germline CDR1 and CDR2: LNHDA and SQIVND (reference sequence). The germline V and J ends were trimmed by 7 bases and 1 base, with 10 bases remaining between them. The CDR3 is 13 residues long. The DNA for the CDR3 is TGTGCCAGTATTGGGGCAGAGAACACTGAAGCTTTCTTT. The encoded protein is CASIGAENTEAFF.

The rearrangement links TRBV6-6 to TRBJ2-1; D unclear. Germline V CDR1 and CDR2: MNHNY, SVGAGI (reference sequence). Trimming removed 4 bases from V and 6 bases from J, with 16 bases in between. The CDR3 is 15 amino acids. CDR3 residues: CASSFRLPAINEQFF. The DNA for the CDR3 is TGTGCCAGCAGTTTTCGACTTCCCGCTATCAATGAGCAGTTCTTC.

The CDR3, as DNA: TGTGCCAGCAGGCAGCAGGGGACGAAGGGCGAGCAGTACTTC. Translation gives CASRQQGTKGEQYF. This sequence joins TRBV6-5 and TRBJ2-7; D might be TRBD1 (6 bases). The germline V gene has CDR1 MNHEY and CDR2 SVGAGI. V was cut by 6 bases and J by 6 bases, with 18 bases left in between. There are 14 residues in the CDR3.

The V gene is TRBV6-5, the J gene TRBJ2-3; D is unclear. This CDR3 spans 14 amino acids. V lost 2 bases and J lost 4, with 10 bases in between. Germline lookup yields CDR1 MNHEY and CDR2 SVGAGI. CDR3 DNA sequence: TGTGCCAGCAGTTACATTTCTAACGCAGATACGCAGTATTTT. This translates into CASSYISNADTQYF.